This T cell receptor beta chain was recorded in a study of blood T cell repertoires in COVID-19. Study summary: The study drew acute and convalescent COVID-19 samples from the United States, Italy and Spain. Sources were T cells, B-cell-depleted T cells, or PBMCs; the material itself was cDNA or gDNA.

This CDR3 contains 14 residues. The ends lost 5 bases at V and 4 bases at J; junction bases unmatched: 8. CDR1 is MNHNY and CDR2 is SVGAGI in the germline V gene (reference sequence). Seattle enrolled patients during active infection and tracked them longitudinally. This table comes from immunoSEQ multiplex PCR, and its TCRdb copy is limited to in-frame clones, with some not included. The data show 250,000 to 350,000 clones, almost 90% seen once. Input material: peripheral blood. The chain recombines TRBV6-6 with TRBJ2-7; 7 positions match TRBD2. The clonotype originates from a woman aged 25 to 39 with COVID-19, enrolled during active disease. CDR3 protein: CASSISAGAYEQYF. The DNA for the CDR3 is TGTGCCAGCAGTATCTCGGCGGGAGCTTACGAGCAGTACTTC.